This T cell receptor beta chain was found in a study of T cells in Graves' hyperthyroidism and ophthalmopathy (dated by TCRdb to the late 2010s). As for the study more broadly: Peripheral blood was collected at initial diagnosis, before any treatment. For training and testing, the 110 or so patients in the discovery cohort were randomly divided in a 7:3 ratio. The paper reports TCR Vbeta CDR3 sequencing of 130 to 150 peripheral blood samples: under 45 ophthalmopathy, some 80 hyperthyroidism and around 17 progressor patients. Whether ophthalmopathy could be predicted prospectively was tested in an independent validation cohort made up of 18 hyperthyroidism patients plus 17 patients who later progressed to ophthalmopathy. The study also compared thyroid tissue and blood T-cell repertoires from five or six Graves' hyperthyroidism patients. A discovery cohort of about a hundred patients, 43 with Graves' ophthalmopathy and about 58 with stable Graves' hyperthyroidism, was used to find distinguishing TCR V-J signatures. After sampling, hyperthyroidism patients received methimazole starting at 30 mg daily, and ophthalmopathy patients received high-dose intravenous methylprednisolone.

The junction carries 6 bases between V and J, which are trimmed by 3 bases and 3 bases respectively. Reading from cysteine to phenylalanine, the CDR3 counts 13 amino acids. Of the read, only the CDR3 DNA is kept; its 39 bases are in frame from base 1. The research as a whole found: During validation, the model predicted progression to ophthalmopathy a median of about 6.3 months ahead of onset, with around 71% sensitivity and under 85% specificity. Ophthalmopathy was separated from stable hyperthyroidism by a 13 V-J signature model, with over 85% sensitivity and just over 81% specificity obtained in cross-validation and 80%/75% obtained in testing. Sample size was not statistically predetermined, and blinding of investigators to group allocation was not performed. Most expanded thyroid clonotypes (frequency above 0.001) were also detected in blood, a finding suggesting that blood repertoires may reflect thyroid immune responses.

The TCR beta CDR3 regions were amplified from RNA transcripts. The TCR CDR3 was subjected to a first round of RT-PCR using the HTBI primer set and the Qiagen OneStep RT-PCR kit. A second multiplex PCR round built the libraries, followed by size selection and purification. The libraries were sequenced on an Illumina HiSeq2000 using paired-end 100 bp reads. In the authors' own workflow: Raw data were processed with SOAPnuke, discarding reads with adapters, uncalled bases, mean Phred below 15, or no exact constant-primer or identifier match. High-quality paired reads were merged with COPE v1.2.5, and unique nucleotide sequences were defined as clonotypes. Clonotypes were aligned to IMGT TRBV, TRBD and TRBJ reference segments using MiTCR v1.1. The analysis included only V-J combinations with a frequency above 0.0001, which together covered over 98% of the repertoires. The TCS score was defined as the ratio of F50 (clonal expansion) to E x V (chaos), calculated using BLOSUM62-based TCRdist between CDR3 peptides within each V-J. Welch's t-statistics and random forest reduced roughly 500 V-J features to 10 to 15, which were used in a naive Bayes classifier (R e1071). TCRdb's own reprocessing of the public reads used fastp at Q25 and MiXCR and kept productive beta chains. Each entry merges the rows of one CDR3 protein and shows their most common DNA and genes. The V and J calls and clone size are TCRdb's, not the authors'. The sample table contains 350,000 or so distinct CDR3 sequences; only one count was recorded for roughly 20% of them. The top ten clones comprise 15% of the sample.

Moderately to severely active disease, a Clinical Activity Score of at least 3, a NOSPECS grade of at least 4, and a duration under 3 months were present in ophthalmopathy patients. Exclusion was applied to patients with uncontrolled infections, other autoimmune diseases, pregnancy or lactation. Diagnoses were based on clinical symptoms, serum thyroxine and TRAb, thyroid ultrasound and orbital computed tomography. Ficoll-Paque density gradient centrifugation was used to isolate PBMCs from around 10 ml of fresh peripheral blood. Trizol reagent was used to extract total RNA, and RNA quality was then checked on an Agilent 2100 Bioanalyzer. This clonotype appeared many times. Its antigen is currently not known. Base qualities are missing; no much larger clone stands one base away.

The sequencing input was blood. The sequence was collected from a woman aged 40 to 50 with Graves' ophthalmopathy. The rearrangement joined TRBV12-3 or TRBV12-4 to TRBJ1-5; the best D guess is TRBD1, with 5 bases matching. The CDR3 in this case is CASSFGANQPQHF. The DNA reads TGTGCCAGCAGTTTCGGGGCCAATCAGCCCCAGCATTTT.